This is a list of T cell receptor beta chains from one sample in a study of blood T cell repertoires in COVID-19. Profiled with immunoSEQ multiplex PCR; TCRdb holds only in-frame clones, not every one. The sample shows more than 400,000 clones, less than 95% of them seen only once. The material sequenced was PBMCs or T cells enriched from blood (not recorded which). The receptors were sampled from a man between 18 and 29 years old who had recovered from COVID-19. Each CDR3 is given with its conserved first and last residue. The order of the fields is CDR3 DNA, CDR3 protein, V gene, J gene, D gene, clone size. A D gene is named only where the DNA matches it firmly. A clone size is listed for some rows: how often the clone was seen (once, few, many), or a class if it is expanded.

TGTGCCACTGCTCCGGGGGTTGGGAATCGGCCCCAGCATTTT,CATAPGVGNRPQHF,TRBV19,TRBJ1-5,.,.
TGTGCCAGCAGTGAAGCTAGGGCTAGCGGGCCCATCTTTCTCTCCTACGAGCAGTACTTC,CASSEARASGPIFLSYEQYF,TRBV6-1,TRBJ2-7,TRBD2,.
TGTGCCAGCAGTCCCGCAACCGACAGTGGCATCTACGAGCAGTACTTC,CASSPATDSGIYEQYF,TRBV28,TRBJ2-7,.,many
TGTGCCAGCAGTTTATTCAGACAGAACACTGAAGCTTTCTTT,CASSLFRQNTEAFF,TRBV28,TRBJ1-1,.,.
TGTGCCAGCAGCTCCGATGCGGGTAATGGCTACACCTTC,CASSSDAGNGYTF,TRBV14,TRBJ1-2,.,.
TGTGCCAGCAGTTACTCTAGGGGTCGGCAGGGTAGCACCGAAGCTTTCTTT,CASSYSRGRQGSTEAFF,TRBV6-2/TRBV6-3,TRBJ1-1,.,.
TGTGCCAGCAGCTTACTCTGGGGGCCCTCTGGAAACACCATATATTTT,CASSLLWGPSGNTIYF,TRBV7-9,TRBJ1-3,.,.
TGTGCCAGCAGCTTAAGACAGGCTTTAACCGGGGAGCTGTTTTTT,CASSLRQALTGELFF,TRBV28,TRBJ2-2,.,.
TGTGCCAGCTCTACAGGGAACAATCAGCCCCAGCATTTT,CASSTGNNQPQHF,TRBV12-3/TRBV12-4,TRBJ1-5,.,.
TGTGCCAGCAGCTCCCCCCAGGGTCGGGGCTACACCTTC,CASSSPQGRGYTF,TRBV7-3,TRBJ1-2,.,.
TGTGCCAGCAGTCCAAGACTAATCGGTCTTTATATCGGCGGTGAGCAGTTCTTC,CASSPRLIGLYIGGEQFF,TRBV3-1/TRBV3-2,TRBJ2-1,.,.
TGCGCCAGCAGAGGGACAGGGATCGAGACCCAGTACTTC,CASRGTGIETQYF,TRBV5-1,TRBJ2-5,TRBD1,.
TGTGCCAGCTCAACCCTAGCGACCCAATACAATGAGCAGTTCTTC,CASSTLATQYNEQFF,TRBV18,TRBJ2-1,.,.
TGTGCCACCAAACTTTCTGAGGGCTATGGCTACACCTTC,CATKLSEGYGYTF,TRBV28,TRBJ1-2,.,.
TGTGCTAGTGGTTTGGTACAGGGGAACACCGGGGAGCTGTTTTTT,CASGLVQGNTGELFF,TRBV12-5,TRBJ2-2,.,.
TGTGCCAGCTCACCACTGGGTTACGGAGAGGGCAATCAGCCCCAGCATTTT,CASSPLGYGEGNQPQHF,TRBV18,TRBJ1-5,.,.
TGTGCCAGCACCCTCCCGGGGGGGGACGTAGGTTATCGCTACACCTTC,CASTLPGGDVGYRYTF,TRBV28,TRBJ1-2,.,.
TGTGCCAGCAGTGAACTGGGCAGGGGGGTTGACTATGGCTACACCTTC,CASSELGRGVDYGYTF,TRBV2,TRBJ1-2,TRBD1,.
TGTGCCAGCAGCCAAGGCCAGGGTACTAACTATGGCTACACCTTC,CASSQGQGTNYGYTF,TRBV14,TRBJ1-2,.,.
TGCGCCAGCAGCCAGGACTCACCTTGGGAGACCCAGTACTTC,CASSQDSPWETQYF,TRBV4-1,TRBJ2-5,.,.
TGTGCCAGCAGTTACTCCAACAGGGGGTCTAACTATGGCTACACCTTC,CASSYSNRGSNYGYTF,TRBV6-5,TRBJ1-2,TRBD1,.
TGTGCCAGCAGTTTGCAGGGATTGGGCTACACCTTC,CASSLQGLGYTF,TRBV12-3/TRBV12-4,TRBJ1-2,.,.
TGTGCCAGCAGCTTACCGTCGGGAAGCCAGACCGGGGAGCTGTTTTTT,CASSLPSGSQTGELFF,TRBV7-9,TRBJ2-2,.,.
TGTGCCAGCACCGTCGACAGGGGGCAAGGCAATCAGCCCCAGCATTTT,CASTVDRGQGNQPQHF,TRBV6-6,TRBJ1-5,TRBD1,.
TGTGCCAGCGGGGGTTCACCCCTCCACTTT,CASGGSPLHF,TRBV19,TRBJ1-6,.,once
TGTGCCTGGAGTTTGTGGGACAGCCCCTACGAGCAGTACTTC,CAWSLWDSPYEQYF,TRBV30,TRBJ2-7,TRBD1,.
TGTGCCAGCAGCCCTCCCGGGGCGGCGGGGGCTCAGCCCCAGCATTTT,CASSPPGAAGAQPQHF,TRBV16,TRBJ1-5,.,.
TGCGCCAGCAGCGCTAGGACAGGGGACAACACTGAAGCTTTCTTT,CASSARTGDNTEAFF,TRBV5-1,TRBJ1-1,TRBD1,.
TGTGCCAGCACGGTACCCGGAGGTCGTGAAGCTTTCTTT,CASTVPGGREAFF,TRBV5-6,TRBJ1-1,.,.
TGTGCCAGCAGATCGACAGGGGGTTACACCGGGGAGCTGTTTTTT,CASRSTGGYTGELFF,TRBV28,TRBJ2-2,TRBD1,once